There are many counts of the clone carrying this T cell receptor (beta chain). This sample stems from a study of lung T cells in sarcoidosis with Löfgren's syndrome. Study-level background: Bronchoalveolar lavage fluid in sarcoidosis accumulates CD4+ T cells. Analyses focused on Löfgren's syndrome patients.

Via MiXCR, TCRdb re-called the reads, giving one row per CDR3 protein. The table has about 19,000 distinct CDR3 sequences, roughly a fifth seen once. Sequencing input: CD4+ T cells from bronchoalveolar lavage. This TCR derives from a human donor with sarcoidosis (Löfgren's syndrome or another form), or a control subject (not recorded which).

The CDR3 reads CASSQESSARIHTDTQYF. The CDR3, as DNA: TGCGCCAGCAGCCAAGAAAGCTCGGCCAGGATCCACACAGATACGCAGTATTTT. The rearrangement links TRBV4-1 to TRBJ2-3; D is uncertain. The V gene lost 0 bases and the J gene lost 2 bases, with 18 bases spanning the gap. The germline CDR1 and CDR2 sequences are MGHRA and YSYEKL. The CDR3 has 18 residues.